The clone carrying this TCR beta chain has a handful of counts. TCRdb processed the reads anew with MiXCR; each CDR3 protein has one entry. The sample consists of fewer than 200,000 distinct CDR3 sequences, approximately 15% of them appearing once. These data belong to a study of T cell repertoires in cytomegalovirus infection. Study information: Matching HLA type, along with CMV infection, was indicated by public TCR beta signatures.

V shed 2 bases and J shed 7 bases, with 9 bases lying between them. Per germline, CDR1 SGHVS and CDR2 FNYEAQ. The CDR3 sequence is 13 residues long. The rearrangement uses TRBV7-6 and TRBJ1-3; D gene ambiguous. The clonotype was recovered from a human donor in good health (CMV status not recorded). Some clones in this sample may be carry-over from other donors' samples. The sample taken for sequencing was PBMCs. Here the CDR3 reads CASSLPSSNTIYF. As DNA, the CDR3 is TGTGCCAGCAGCTTACCATCCTCGAACACCATATATTTT.